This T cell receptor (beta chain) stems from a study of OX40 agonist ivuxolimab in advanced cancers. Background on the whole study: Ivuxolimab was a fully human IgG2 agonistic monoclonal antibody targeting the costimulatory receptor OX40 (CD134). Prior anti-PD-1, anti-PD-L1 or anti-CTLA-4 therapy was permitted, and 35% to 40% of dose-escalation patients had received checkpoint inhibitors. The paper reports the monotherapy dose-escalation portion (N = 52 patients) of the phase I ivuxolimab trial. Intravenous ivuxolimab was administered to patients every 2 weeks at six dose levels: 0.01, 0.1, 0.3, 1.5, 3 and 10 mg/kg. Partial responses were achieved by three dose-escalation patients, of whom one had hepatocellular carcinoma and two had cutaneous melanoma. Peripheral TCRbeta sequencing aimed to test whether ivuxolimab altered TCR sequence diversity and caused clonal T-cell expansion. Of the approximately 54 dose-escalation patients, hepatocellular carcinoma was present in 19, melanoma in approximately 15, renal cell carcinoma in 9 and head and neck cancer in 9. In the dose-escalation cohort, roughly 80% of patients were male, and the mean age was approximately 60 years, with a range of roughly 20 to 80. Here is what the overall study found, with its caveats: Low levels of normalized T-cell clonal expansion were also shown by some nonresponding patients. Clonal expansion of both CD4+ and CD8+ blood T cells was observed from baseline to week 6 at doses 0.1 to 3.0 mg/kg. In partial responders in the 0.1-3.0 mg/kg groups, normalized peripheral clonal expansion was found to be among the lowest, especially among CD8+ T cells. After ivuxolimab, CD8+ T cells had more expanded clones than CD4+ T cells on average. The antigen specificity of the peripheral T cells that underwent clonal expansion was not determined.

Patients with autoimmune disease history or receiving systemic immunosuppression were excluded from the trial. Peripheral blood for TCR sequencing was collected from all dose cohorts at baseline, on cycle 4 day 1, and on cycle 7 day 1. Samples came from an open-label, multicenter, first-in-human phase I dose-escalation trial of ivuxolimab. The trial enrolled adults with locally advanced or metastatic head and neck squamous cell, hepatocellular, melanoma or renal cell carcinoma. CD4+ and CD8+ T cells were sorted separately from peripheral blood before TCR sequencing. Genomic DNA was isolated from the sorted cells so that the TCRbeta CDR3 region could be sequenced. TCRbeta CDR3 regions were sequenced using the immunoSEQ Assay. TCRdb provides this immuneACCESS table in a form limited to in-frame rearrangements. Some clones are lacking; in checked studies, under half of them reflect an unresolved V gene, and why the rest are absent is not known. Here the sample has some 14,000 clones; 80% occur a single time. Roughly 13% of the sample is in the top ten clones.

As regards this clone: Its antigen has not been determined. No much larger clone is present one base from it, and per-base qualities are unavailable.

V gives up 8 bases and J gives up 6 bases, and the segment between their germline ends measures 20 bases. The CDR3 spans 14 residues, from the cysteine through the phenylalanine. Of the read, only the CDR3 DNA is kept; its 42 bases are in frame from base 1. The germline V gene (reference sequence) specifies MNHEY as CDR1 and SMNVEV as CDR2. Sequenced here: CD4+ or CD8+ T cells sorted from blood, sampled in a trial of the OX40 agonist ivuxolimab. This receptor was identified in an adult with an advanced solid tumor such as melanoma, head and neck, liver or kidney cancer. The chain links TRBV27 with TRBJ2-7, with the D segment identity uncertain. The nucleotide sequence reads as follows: TGTGCCAGCGCACCCCGGGCCCTTCTTCGCGAGCAGTACTTC. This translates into CASAPRALLREQYF.